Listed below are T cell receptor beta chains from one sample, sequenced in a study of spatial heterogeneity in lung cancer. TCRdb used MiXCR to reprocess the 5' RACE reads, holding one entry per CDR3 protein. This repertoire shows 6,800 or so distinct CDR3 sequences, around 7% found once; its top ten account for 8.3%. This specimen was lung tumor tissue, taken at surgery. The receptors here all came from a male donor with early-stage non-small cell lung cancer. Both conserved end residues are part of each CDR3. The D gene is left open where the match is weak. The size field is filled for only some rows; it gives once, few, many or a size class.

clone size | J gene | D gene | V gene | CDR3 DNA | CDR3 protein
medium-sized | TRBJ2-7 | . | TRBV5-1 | TGCGCCAGCAGCTTGGAACAGGGCTACGAGCAGTACTTC | CASSLEQGYEQYF
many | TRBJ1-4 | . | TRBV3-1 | TGTGCCAGCAGGGACCTCCCAGGGGAAAAACTGTTTTTT | CASRDLPGEKLFF
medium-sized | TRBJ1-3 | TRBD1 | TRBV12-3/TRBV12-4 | TGTGCCAGCAGTTCCGGGACAGTAAACACCATATATTTT | CASSSGTVNTIYF
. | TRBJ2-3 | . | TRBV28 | TGTGCCAGCAGTCCTCGTTCGGACTCCAACACAGATACGCAGTATTTT | CASSPRSDSNTDTQYF
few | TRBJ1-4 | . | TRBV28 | TGTGCCAGCAGTCATTCCCCAGGATATAATGAAAAACTGTTTTTT | CASSHSPGYNEKLFF
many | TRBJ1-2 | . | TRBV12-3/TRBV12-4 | TGTGCCAGCAGCCTGACCTCCCACTATGGCTACACCTTC | CASSLTSHYGYTF
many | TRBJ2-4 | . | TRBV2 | TGTGCCAGCAGTGAAGTGTTAGGGTCCCTAGCCAAAAACATTCAGTACTTC | CASSEVLGSLAKNIQYF
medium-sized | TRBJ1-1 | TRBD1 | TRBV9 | TGTGCCAGCAGCGTACAGGGGGCCACTGAAGCTTTCTTT | CASSVQGATEAFF
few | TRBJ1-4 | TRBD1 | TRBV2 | TGTGCCAGCAGTGAAGCGCTTCAGGGGGCTAGGGAAAAACTGTTTTTT | CASSEALQGAREKLFF
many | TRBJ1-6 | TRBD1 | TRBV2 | TGTGCCAGCAGCCGGGACAGGCCTATGGGGAATTCACCCCTCCACTTT | CASSRDRPMGNSPLHF
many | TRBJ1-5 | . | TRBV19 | TGTGCCAGTAGTATAGGGGGGAGTGGGGGCAATCAGCCCCAGCATTTT | CASSIGGSGGNQPQHF
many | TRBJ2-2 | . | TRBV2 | TGTGCCAGCAGTTTTGGACGGGAATCTCTTCAGAGGACCGGGGAGCTGTTTTTT | CASSFGRESLQRTGELFF
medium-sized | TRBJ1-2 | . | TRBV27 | TGTGCCAGCAGTCCCCTAGGCGCGGGATGGGGCTATGGCTACACCTTC | CASSPLGAGWGYGYTF
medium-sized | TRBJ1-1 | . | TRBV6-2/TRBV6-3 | TGTGCCAGCAGTCACCTTATGAACACTGAAGCTTTCTTT | CASSHLMNTEAFF
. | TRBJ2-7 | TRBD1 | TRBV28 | TGTGCCAGCAGTGCACAGGGGGGATTATCTGGGCAGTACTTC | CASSAQGGLSGQYF
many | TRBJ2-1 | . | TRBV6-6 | TGTGCCAGCAGTTACTCAGGGGCAGAGCAGTTCTTC | CASSYSGAEQFF
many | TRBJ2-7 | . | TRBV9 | TGTGCCAGCAGCGTAGGGTCGAGTGGCGAGCAGTACTTC | CASSVGSSGEQYF
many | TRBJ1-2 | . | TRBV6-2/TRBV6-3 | TGTGCCAGCAGTTACTCGACAGGCAGCCTCTATGGCTACACCTTC | CASSYSTGSLYGYTF
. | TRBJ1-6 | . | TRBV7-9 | TGTGCCAGCACGGGGGGATTCAATTCACCCCTCCACTTT | CASTGGFNSPLHF
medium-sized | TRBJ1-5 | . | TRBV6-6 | TGTGCCAGTGGTCCGGCGTATAGCAATCAGCCCCAGCATTTT | CASGPAYSNQPQHF
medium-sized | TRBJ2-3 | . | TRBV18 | TGTGCCAGCTCACCACCCATGCGACAGATCACAGATACGCAGTATTTT | CASSPPMRQITDTQYF
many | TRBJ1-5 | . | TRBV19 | TGTGCCAGTAGTCCGAGAGGGGCAAGCAATCAGCCCCAGCATTTT | CASSPRGASNQPQHF
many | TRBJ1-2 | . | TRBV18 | TGTGCCAGCTCACCACCGGGGAACTATGGCTACACCTTC | CASSPPGNYGYTF
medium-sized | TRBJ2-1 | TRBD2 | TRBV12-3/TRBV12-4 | TGTGCCAGCAGACTGACTAGCGGGAGGGCCAGAGAGCAGTTCTTC | CASRLTSGRAREQFF
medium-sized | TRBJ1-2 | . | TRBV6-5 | TGTGCCAGCAGTCGGGACACTGGCTATGGCTACACCTTC | CASSRDTGYGYTF
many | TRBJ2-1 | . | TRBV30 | TGTGCCTGGGGATCAAACTACAATGAGCAGTTCTTC | CAWGSNYNEQFF
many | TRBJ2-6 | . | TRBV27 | TGTGCCAGCAGCCGAGGGGCCTCTGGGGCCAACGTCCTGACTTTC | CASSRGASGANVLTF
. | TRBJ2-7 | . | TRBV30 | TGTGCCTGGAGGCCTCCAGGATCCTACGAGCAGTACTTC | CAWRPPGSYEQYF
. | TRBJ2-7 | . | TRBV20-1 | TGCAGTGCGGCACCAACCAACTACGAGCAGTACTTC | CSAAPTNYEQYF
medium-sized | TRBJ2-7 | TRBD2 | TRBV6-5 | TGTGCCAGCAGTTACGAAGCGGGAGTAAGCGAGCAGTACTTC | CASSYEAGVSEQYF
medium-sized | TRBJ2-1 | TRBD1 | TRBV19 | TGTGCCAGTAGGGGACAGGGGGCGCGGTACAATGAGCAGTTCTTC | CASRGQGARYNEQFF
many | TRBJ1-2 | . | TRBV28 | TGTGCCAGCAGTGTGAATGTGGGGGGCTACACCTTC | CASSVNVGGYTF
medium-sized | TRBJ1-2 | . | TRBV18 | TGTGCCAGCTCAAACCAAGTGGGAAGGGAGTCTGGCTACACCTTC | CASSNQVGRESGYTF
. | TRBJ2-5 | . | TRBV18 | TGTGCCAGCTCACCACCGGGAGAGACCCAGTACTTC | CASSPPGETQYF
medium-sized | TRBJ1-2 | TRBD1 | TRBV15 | TGTGCCACCAGCAGAGCCGGGACAGGGGATCATGGCTACACCTTC | CATSRAGTGDHGYTF
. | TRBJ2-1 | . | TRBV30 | TGTGCCTGGAGTCCCCCCAGGTCGAGCAATGAGCAGTTCTTC | CAWSPPRSSNEQFF
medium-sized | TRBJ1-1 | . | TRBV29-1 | TGCAGCGTTGAATTTATAGGGGATGGCACTGAAGCTTTCTTT | CSVEFIGDGTEAFF
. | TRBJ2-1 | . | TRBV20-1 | TGCAGTGCTAGAGATCTTAGGTTATCCCCCTCCAATGAGCAGTTCTTC | CSARDLRLSPSNEQFF
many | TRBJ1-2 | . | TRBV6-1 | TGTGCCAGCTCCCGGGAGTATTCGGGCTATGGCTACACCTTC | CASSREYSGYGYTF
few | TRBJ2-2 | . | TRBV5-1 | TGCGCCAGCAGCCCGCTGGGCGCGCGTTCAAACACCGGGGAGCTGTTTTTT | CASSPLGARSNTGELFF
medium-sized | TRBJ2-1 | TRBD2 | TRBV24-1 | TGTGCCACCAGTGCCCAAGCGGGAGTCAGTAACAATGAGCAGTTCTTC | CATSAQAGVSNNEQFF
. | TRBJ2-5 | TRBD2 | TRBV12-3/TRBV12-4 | TGTGCCAGCAGCCCCTCGTTGCGCGGGAGGGCCTGGGAGACCCAGTACTTC | CASSPSLRGRAWETQYF
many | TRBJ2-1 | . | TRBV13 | TGTGCCAGCAGCTTTGGACAGTCTAGAGAGCAGTTCTTC | CASSFGQSREQFF
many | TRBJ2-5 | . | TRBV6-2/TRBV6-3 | TGTGCCAGCGCCGGGACGGAACAAGAGACCCAGTACTTC | CASAGTEQETQYF
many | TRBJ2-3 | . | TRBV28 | TGTGCCAGCAGTCGTGGCACAGATACGCAGTATTTT | CASSRGTDTQYF